This T cell receptor (beta chain) was documented in a study of blood T cells in healthy people across ages (dated by TCRdb to the mid-2010s). Background for the entire study: Template switching captured roughly one uniquely barcoded TCR beta cDNA molecule per two T cells in model experiments. Using the same blood draw, the study looked at two additional independent replicas of 1 million unique cDNA reads for two donors, one aged 18 to 30 and the other aged 80 or older. Four age groups were formed from the donors: young (average about 15 years), middle-aged (around 39), aged (62) and long-lived (approximately 80). To avoid experimental bias, donors of different ages were randomly spread across the sequencing lanes. To track age-related changes in TCR beta repertoire diversity, the study relied on deep sequencing normalized with unique cDNA molecular identifiers.

The donors were roughly 40 Caucasian individuals from Russia, aged roughly 6 to 90 years, who were systemically healthy. Each donor gave about 9.2 milliliters of peripheral blood, drawn into EDTA-treated Vacutainer tubes. Ficoll-Paque density-gradient centrifugation was used to isolate PBMCs, with at least 6.5 million obtained per sample. Trizol reagent was used to extract total RNA from the PBMCs, yielding at least 6 micrograms per sample. Naive CD45RAhigh/CD27high T cell percentages were measured by flow cytometry on a PBMC aliquot from every donor. Taken from the germline V gene, the CDR1 and CDR2 loops are LGHNA and YNFKEQ. V loses 0 bases of germline sequence and J loses 5 bases, and the interval between the two ends is 12 bases. The CDR3 measures 15 amino acids from cysteine to phenylalanine. Just CDR3 DNA is preserved here, 45 bases in frame from base 1. In its sample, this clonotype was seen a few times. What antigen it recognizes has not been identified. A much larger clonotype is one base distant, so this may be a read error.

General findings and caveats noted by the study authors: Since profiling was done on bulk unsorted PBMCs, naive and antigen-experienced compartments could not be conclusively compared. The long-lived group showed more naive CD4+ T cells, fewer expanded clones and increased TCR diversity than the aged group, suggesting age selection. Estimates of total diversity based on one million sequenced T cells were considered lower bounds and underestimates. A strong correlation was found between observed TCR beta diversity and the percentage of naive T cells measured by flow cytometry. Because the CMV infection status of the donors was unknown, age-related changes in expanded clonotypes may potentially have been confounded. As age increased, observed TCR beta diversity per million T cells dropped in a roughly linear way, and a significant reduction was already evident by age about 40.

Library generation was performed with 5' RACE. The run used an Illumina HiSeq 2500. A second about 7 to 11 cycle PCR used a sample-barcoded 5' primer and a J-beta primer mix. A unique molecular identifier was introduced onto each TCR beta cDNA molecule by a template-switch 5' adaptor carrying 12 random nucleotides. At least 3 million CDR3-containing paired-end reads were obtained from each sample. First-strand cDNA was synthesized from all RNA with the Mint cDNA synthesis kit, primed by a TRBC-specific oligonucleotide. Following uracil-DNA glycosylase treatment, a first 18-cycle PCR with universal primers M1SS and BC2_uni_R was performed on all cDNA. Processing in the source paper ran as follows. For normalization, 1 million high-quality reads were randomly selected from each sample, with every read carrying a distinct molecular identifier. Instead of being binned into consensus sequences, reads that shared molecular identifiers were thrown out. MiTCR, with a Q25 quality threshold and the strictest error-elimination algorithm, was used for CDR3 identification, clonotype clustering and error correction. A nonparametric unseen species model using Euler transformation provided a lower-bound estimate of total TCR beta diversity. Using fastp trimming at Q25 and MiXCR clonotype assembly, TCRdb reanalyzed the public sequencing data and kept in-frame beta chains. Every CDR3 protein is listed once, alongside the most common genes and DNA of its rows. Here the V and J calls rest on TCRdb's processing, not on the authors' analysis. The table for this sample lists some 900,000 distinct CDR3 sequences; roughly 48% of them were counted only once. The ten largest make up over 10% of the sample.

The receptor's source is a young man in good health. Sequencing was carried out using blood. The V gene is TRBV4-2 and the J gene is TRBJ2-3; no D gene call is confident. CDR3 region: CASSQDRFGEDTQYF. The DNA sequence is given as TGTGCCAGCAGCCAAGATAGGTTCGGTGAAGATACGCAGTATTTT.